The 23 T cell receptor beta chains in this list originate from one sample, sequenced in a study of blood T cell repertoires in COVID-19. Produced via immunoSEQ multiplex PCR; TCRdb's table is partial and in-frame only. The sample contains about 54,000 clones, about nine tenths of which appear only once. The sequencing sample was made of peripheral blood. The receptor source for this set is a man aged 45-65 years with active COVID-19.

J is TRBJ2-2 and V is TRBV11-2, with 9 bases lining up with TRBD2. CDR1 and CDR2 from the germline V gene are SGHAT and FQNNGV. Germline trimming cut 1 base from V and 2 bases from J; bases unmatched to any gene: 5. The CDR3 spans 17 residues. The CDR3 DNA sequence: TGTGCCAGCAGCTTAGGCGCGACTAGCGGCAACACCGGGGAGCTGTTTTTT. Translation gives CASSLGATSGNTGELFF.

The chain couples TRBV5-1 to TRBJ2-2, with D unresolved. This CDR3 has 16 amino acids. In germline, CDR1 is SGHRS, CDR2 YFSETQ. V dropped 4 bases and J dropped 0 bases, with 13 bases sitting between them. The DNA of the CDR3 is TGCGCCAGCAGCCCAGGAAGCTTCGCGAACACCGGGGAGCTGTTTTTT. It translates to CASSPGSFANTGELFF.

The chain is built from TRBV11-2 and TRBJ1-3; D call uncertain. V was clipped by 5 bases and J by 0 bases, with 8 bases between them. In germline, CDR1 is SGHAT, CDR2 FQNNGV. The length of the CDR3 is 14 residues. Here the CDR3 reads CASSPQYSGNTIYF. The CDR3 region has the DNA TGTGCCAGCAGCCCCCAGTACTCTGGAAACACCATATATTTT.

The chain carries TRBV9 and TRBJ2-4; D possibly corresponds to TRBD2 (5 bases). Germline loops: CDR1 SGDLS, CDR2 YYNGEE. The CDR3 totals 13 residues. With 0 bases removed from V and 8 bases from J, the gap between germline ends came to 9 bases. The CDR3 DNA reads as TGTGCCAGCAGCGTAGATCAAGCGGACATTCAGTACTTC. This sequence encodes CASSVDQADIQYF.

The rearrangement links TRBV7-8 to TRBJ1-2, with D unresolved. Trimming removed 5 bases at V and 4 bases at J, with 17 bases between. This CDR3 comprises 15 residues. Looked up from germline, CDR1 is SGHVS and CDR2 is FQNEAQ. The CDR3 nucleotides are TGTGCCAGCAGCCCAAAGGCGGGGTCTTCCTATGGCTACACCTTC. This codes for CASSPKAGSSYGYTF.

This chain uses TRBV13 with TRBJ2-5; D is possibly TRBD2 (6 bases). The CDR3 length is 14 residues. Germline values: CDR1 PRHDT, CDR2 FYEKMQ (reference sequence). The germline V and J ends were trimmed by 5 bases and 3 bases, with 13 bases remaining between them. CDR3 region: CASSLRDGKETQYF. The CDR3 nucleotides read TGTGCCAGCAGCCTGCGGGACGGGAAAGAGACCCAGTACTTC.

This clone was picked up one time. This chain links TRBV28 with TRBJ2-5, with 12 positions matching TRBD2. The J segment lost 1 base and the V segment lost 3 bases, leaving 6 bases of the junction unmatched. CDR3 size: 17 residues. Germline values: CDR1 MDHEN, CDR2 SYDVKM. CDR3 sequence reads: CASSFGGTSGPQETQYF. For the CDR3, the DNA is TGTGCCAGCAGTTTCGGCGGGACTAGCGGGCCCCAAGAGACCCAGTACTTC. The variable domain in full, with the rest retrieved from reference TRBV28 and TRBJ2-5, is DVKVTQSSRYLVKRTGEKVFLECVQDMDHENMFWYRQDPGLGLRLIYFSYDVKMKEKGDIPEGYSVSREKKERFSLILESASTNQTSMYLCASSFGGTSGPQETQYFGPGTRLLVL.

The CDR3 DNA is TGTGCCAGCAGCCGCGAACTTGCCCCGAGCTCCTACGAGCAGTACTTC. Amino acids: CASSRELAPSSYEQYF. The J gene is TRBJ2-7, the V gene TRBV4-2; D is uncertain. The CDR3 sequence is 16 residues long. The germline gives CDR1 LGHNA, CDR2 YNFKEQ. V shed 4 bases and J shed 0 bases, with 16 bases lying between them.

The chain employs TRBV12-3 or TRBV12-4 and TRBJ2-1, with D tentatively TRBD2 (6 bases). The CDR3 has 13 amino acids. V was trimmed by 7 bases and J by 9 bases, leaving 16 bases between them. The CDR3 DNA follows: TGTGCCAGCAAGGAACGGGAGATCGGTGAGCAGTTCTTC. It yields the protein CASKEREIGEQFF.

The chain employs TRBV6-5 and TRBJ2-1; TRBD2 matches 11 bases. Germline trimming cut 8 bases from V and 6 bases from J; bases unmatched to any gene: 6. The CDR3 totals 14 residues. Germline CDR1 and CDR2: MNHEY and SVGAGI. CDR3 sequence (DNA): TGTGCCAGCGGCCTTAGCGGGGGGGCCAATGAGCAGTTCTTC. Its translation is CASGLSGGANEQFF.

The chain has TRBV9 and TRBJ2-1; 9 bases align to TRBD1. The CDR3 runs to 15 residues. V was clipped by 2 bases and J by 9 bases; unmatched bases: 9. Germline CDR1 SGDLS, CDR2 YYNGEE. CDR3 DNA: TGTGCCAGCAGCGTCCAAGGGACAGGGTCAGGTGAGCAGTTCTTC. Amino acid sequence: CASSVQGTGSGEQFF.

The chain couples TRBV7-2 to TRBJ2-1; 7 bases match TRBD1. The V gene end was trimmed by 4 bases and the J gene end by 5 bases; junction bases not matched to a gene: 8. CDR1 SGHTA and CDR2 FQGNSA come from the germline V gene. The CDR3 has 15 residues. The CDR3 coding sequence is TGTGCCAGCAGCTACCAGACAGGGTCCGACAATGAGCAGTTCTTC. Protein product: CASSYQTGSDNEQFF. The full variable domain, completed using reference TRBV7-2 and TRBJ2-1, is GAGVSQSPSNKVTEKGKDVELRCDPISGHTALYWYRQSLGQGLEFLIYFQGNSAPDKSGLPSDRFSAERTGGSVSTLTIQRTQQEDSAVYLCASSYQTGSDNEQFFGPGTRLTVL.

The chain links TRBV5-1 to TRBJ2-7; TRBD1 might be the D (6 bases). Trimming took off 4 bases at V and 2 bases at J, with 16 bases between the two ends. This CDR3 comprises 15 residues. CDR1 and CDR2 from the germline V gene are SGHRS and YFSETQ. CDR3 nucleotide sequence: TGCGCCAGCAGCACAACCCCGACAGGTCCCTACGAGCAGTACTTC. It specifies CASSTTPTGPYEQYF. Together with reference TRBV5-1 and TRBJ2-7, the CDR3 gives the full variable domain: KAGVTQTPRYLIKTRGQQVTLSCSPISGHRSVSWYQQTPGQGLQFLFEYFSETQRNKGNFPGRFSGRQFSNSRSEMNVSTLELGDSALYLCASSTTPTGPYEQYFGPGTRLTVT.

The CDR3 region is CASSFRTRDGYTF. As DNA, the CDR3 is TGTGCCAGCAGTTTTAGGACTAGAGATGGCTACACCTTC. This chain joins TRBV12-3 or TRBV12-4 and TRBJ1-2; D gene unclear. With 3 bases removed from V and 6 bases from J, the gap between germline ends came to 11 bases. The CDR3 totals 13 residues.

This chain uses TRBV27 with TRBJ2-1; D perhaps matches TRBD2 (7 bases). V was clipped by 5 bases and J by 5 bases, with 16 bases between them. This CDR3 contains 15 residues. Germline CDR1 and CDR2: MNHEY and SMNVEV (reference sequence). The CDR3 here is CASSVTAGANNEQFF. The CDR3 bases are TGTGCCAGCAGTGTAACGGCGGGGGCCAACAATGAGCAGTTCTTC.

In its sample, this clone was seen a few times. The chain carries TRBV24-1 and TRBJ2-7, with D perhaps TRBD2 (5 bases). The CDR3 runs 12 residues. Per germline, CDR1 KGHDR and CDR2 SFDVKD. The ends were cut back, 7 bases at V and 7 bases at J, with 13 bases in the middle. The DNA for the CDR3 is TGTGCCACCAGCACCCAGCGGTCAGAGCAGTACTTC. Translated, it gives CATSTQRSEQYF.

This sequence joins TRBV15 and TRBJ1-5, with D possibly being TRBD1 (6 bases). The V gene's germline CDR1 is LNHNV and CDR2 YYDKDF (reference sequence). Trimming removed 5 bases at V and 9 bases at J, with 23 bases between. The CDR3 is 16 amino acids. CDR3 DNA: TGTGCCACCAGCCAGCTGGGGACACAATCCCACCGGCCCCAGCATTTT. It yields the protein CATSQLGTQSHRPQHF.

This chain connects TRBV19 to TRBJ1-5; D possibly corresponds to TRBD1 (6 bases). V lost 6 bases and J lost 8, with 17 bases in between. The CDR3 has 14 residues. The germline gives CDR1 LNHDA, CDR2 SQIVND (reference sequence). CDR3 sequence (DNA): TGTGCCAGTAGCAAGACAGGCCCCGAGGAGCCCCAGCATTTT. It translates to CASSKTGPEEPQHF.

The rearrangement joins TRBV2 to TRBJ2-5; D may be TRBD1 (5 bases). Trimming took 1 base from V and 5 from J, leaving 14 bases between them. Germline V gene sequence: CDR1 SNHLY, CDR2 FYNNEI. The CDR3 sequence is 15 residues long. CDR3 in DNA: TGTGCCAGCAGTGAAGAAGGGGCTGGGTCGGAGACCCAGTACTTC. Residues: CASSEEGAGSETQYF.

The J gene is TRBJ1-3, the V gene TRBV19, with D unclear. Germline lookup yields CDR1 LNHDA and CDR2 SQIVND (reference sequence). There are 13 residues in the CDR3. Trimming pared 6 bases from V and 0 bases from J, leaving 6 bases between. Here the CDR3 reads CASSLNSGNTIYF. The CDR3 DNA sequence: TGTGCCAGTAGCCTTAACTCTGGAAACACCATATATTTT.

The chain recombines TRBV28 with TRBJ2-1; 10 bases match TRBD2. CDR3 length: 17 residues. The germline gives CDR1 MDHEN, CDR2 SYDVKM. V dropped 1 base and J dropped 6; count of bases not matched to a gene: 9. CDR3 bases: TGTGCCAGCAGTTTATCCCCTGGGGCTAGCGGGAGCAATGAGCAGTTCTTC. It translates to CASSLSPGASGSNEQFF.

The table lists this clone with a count of one. The V call is TRBV4-2, the J call TRBJ2-1; 7 bases are shared with TRBD2. Per the germline V gene, CDR1 is LGHNA and CDR2 is YNFKEQ. Losses at the gene ends were 0 bases for V and 9 bases for J; bases not matched to a gene: 5. The CDR3 length is 14 residues. CDR3 amino acids: CASSQDTPSGEQFF. The DNA of the CDR3 is TGTGCCAGCAGCCAAGATACCCCTAGCGGTGAGCAGTTCTTC.

CDR3 in amino acids: CASSTGTDTQYF. The DNA for the CDR3 is TGTGCCAGCAGTACCGGGACAGATACGCAGTATTTT. This sequence joins TRBV5-6 and TRBJ2-3; no clear D gene. This CDR3 is built from 12 residues. V dropped 5 bases and J dropped 3 bases, with 7 bases sitting between them. The V gene's germline CDR1 is SGHDT and CDR2 YYEEEE.